These T cell receptor beta chains were read from a single sample in a study of blood T cell repertoires in COVID-19. The table came from immunoSEQ multiplex PCR; TCRdb's copy has only in-frame clones and leaves some out. The sample holds more than 95,000 clones, 65% to 90% seen once. Sequenced material: peripheral blood. Every receptor here comes from a woman aged 80 or over with acute or convalescent COVID-19. Each CDR3 is given with its conserved first and last residue.

j_gene: TRBJ1-6; v_gene: TRBV3-1/TRBV3-2; CDR3aa: CASSQVRSPLHF
j_gene: TRBJ2-2; v_gene: TRBV19; CDR3aa: CASRTAGNTGELFF
j_gene: TRBJ1-5; v_gene: TRBV7-8; CDR3aa: CASSLYRSGNSPQHF
j_gene: TRBJ1-1; v_gene: TRBV5-1; CDR3aa: CASSSGDINTEAFF
j_gene: TRBJ1-6; v_gene: TRBV2; CDR3aa: CASREGTDNSPLHF
j_gene: TRBJ1-6; v_gene: TRBV29-1; CDR3aa: CSVADSSYNSPLHF
j_gene: TRBJ1-6; v_gene: TRBV4-1; CDR3aa: CASSQEGGQGDSPLHF
j_gene: TRBJ1-2; v_gene: TRBV28; CDR3aa: CASSGGGNDGYTF
j_gene: TRBJ1-4; v_gene: TRBV5-1; CDR3aa: CASTGQGAPAEKLFF
j_gene: TRBJ2-1; v_gene: TRBV15; CDR3aa: CATSMSGGNSYNEQFF
j_gene: TRBJ1-3; v_gene: TRBV12-3/TRBV12-4; CDR3aa: CASSIQRNTIYF
j_gene: TRBJ1-1; v_gene: TRBV2; CDR3aa: CASSATGMNTEAFF
j_gene: TRBJ1-5; v_gene: TRBV28; CDR3aa: CASNQGVGGPQHF
j_gene: TRBJ2-1; v_gene: TRBV6-1; CDR3aa: CASSERRERTGVYNEQFF
j_gene: TRBJ1-1; v_gene: TRBV9; CDR3aa: CASSAVPGQGIEAFF
j_gene: TRBJ1-4; v_gene: TRBV7-2; CDR3aa: CASSRVPNEKLFF
j_gene: TRBJ1-2; v_gene: TRBV4-2; CDR3aa: CASSQDAVGQSLYGYTF
j_gene: TRBJ1-2; v_gene: TRBV9; CDR3aa: CASSAGQGSYGYTF
j_gene: TRBJ1-2; v_gene: TRBV3-1/TRBV3-2; CDR3aa: CASSRRRGMGAYTF
j_gene: TRBJ2-2; v_gene: TRBV28; CDR3aa: CASSPLPGQGALGELFF
j_gene: TRBJ2-7; v_gene: TRBV21-1; CDR3aa: CASSTDTEQYF
j_gene: TRBJ1-4; v_gene: TRBV5-1; CDR3aa: CASSLGGQGINEKLFF
j_gene: TRBJ1-1; v_gene: TRBV5-1; CDR3aa: CASSYSGNPGTEAFF
j_gene: TRBJ1-1; v_gene: TRBV10-3; CDR3aa: CAISFGGTEAFF
j_gene: TRBJ1-2; v_gene: TRBV7-3; CDR3aa: CASSLSSSGGYGYTF
j_gene: TRBJ2-3; v_gene: TRBV5-1; CDR3aa: CASSSLGHSTDTQYF
j_gene: TRBJ2-2; v_gene: TRBV7-9; CDR3aa: CASSPEGGPGELFF
j_gene: TRBJ1-1; v_gene: TRBV6-5; CDR3aa: CASMPRGYMDTEAFF
j_gene: TRBJ1-6; v_gene: TRBV27; CDR3aa: CASSSPGQGANSPLHF
j_gene: TRBJ2-2; v_gene: TRBV5-5; CDR3aa: CASRGTGISTGELFF
j_gene: TRBJ2-5; v_gene: TRBV5-1; CDR3aa: CASSLGQTKGRETQYF
j_gene: TRBJ1-3; v_gene: TRBV29-1; CDR3aa: CSVVSSGNTIYF
j_gene: TRBJ1-5; v_gene: TRBV28; CDR3aa: CASSLRKAGSNQPQHF
j_gene: TRBJ1-3; v_gene: TRBV14; CDR3aa: CASSQLTSFGNTIYF
j_gene: TRBJ1-1; v_gene: TRBV7-9; CDR3aa: CASSLYGTGGTEAFF
j_gene: TRBJ1-3; v_gene: TRBV5-6; CDR3aa: CASSVGRSSGNTIYF
j_gene: TRBJ2-2; v_gene: TRBV9; CDR3aa: CASSVAWGTGTGELFF
j_gene: TRBJ2-1; v_gene: TRBV19; CDR3aa: CASSRPGLVPEQFF
j_gene: TRBJ2-3; v_gene: TRBV5-1; CDR3aa: CASSSSGGTDTQYF
j_gene: TRBJ1-2; v_gene: TRBV11-2; CDR3aa: CASSFARSGYTF
j_gene: TRBJ1-3; v_gene: TRBV9; CDR3aa: CASSDQQGTGNTIYF
j_gene: TRBJ2-3; v_gene: TRBV29-1; CDR3aa: CSVEDGTSTDTQYF
j_gene: TRBJ1-1; v_gene: TRBV27; CDR3aa: CASSFTGDTEAFF
j_gene: TRBJ1-2; v_gene: TRBV4-3; CDR3aa: CASSQDPRSQGGYTF
j_gene: TRBJ2-1; v_gene: TRBV2; CDR3aa: CASTIRTSGAVEQFF
j_gene: TRBJ1-6; v_gene: TRBV13; CDR3aa: CASSSDRGDSPLHF
j_gene: TRBJ2-2; v_gene: TRBV7-2; CDR3aa: CASSRDITGELFF
j_gene: TRBJ1-2; v_gene: TRBV3-1/TRBV3-2; CDR3aa: CASAGGLGYTF
j_gene: TRBJ1-5; v_gene: TRBV6-1; CDR3aa: CASSERQGDQPQHF
j_gene: TRBJ1-3; v_gene: TRBV12-5; CDR3aa: CASGFSLQGGNTIYF
j_gene: TRBJ1-5; v_gene: TRBV14; CDR3aa: CASSQGADQPQHF
j_gene: TRBJ2-7; v_gene: TRBV5-1; CDR3aa: CASSLGQDYEQYF
j_gene: TRBJ2-2; v_gene: TRBV19; CDR3aa: CASMEQPNTGELFF
j_gene: TRBJ2-1; v_gene: TRBV12-5; CDR3aa: CASGPSGGHNEQFF
j_gene: TRBJ1-2; v_gene: TRBV28; CDR3aa: CASSLQGATGGYTF